Below, one TCR beta chain is given with its context. Its antigen is currently unknown. This entry is derived from a study of blood T cells in healthy people across ages. Findings of the study overall: The authors considered diversity estimates from one million T cells to be underestimates. Both higher diversity and more naive CD4+ cells marked long-lived donors when set against aged donors.

The total RNA that was extracted per sample amounted to at least 5.5 micrograms. A second PCR of roughly 7 to 11 cycles used a sample-barcoded 5' primer and a J-beta primer mix. TCRdb reprocessed the 5' RACE reads with MiXCR, giving one entry per CDR3 protein. The table has fewer than 900,000 distinct CDR3 sequences, more than 40% seen once. Germline V gives CDR1 SEHNR, CDR2 FQNEAQ (reference sequence). The CDR3 runs to 12 residues. V lost 5 bases to trimming and J lost 8 bases, with 10 bases between them. The clonotype comes from a woman between 55 and 75 years old in good health. Input material: blood. The rearrangement joins TRBV7-9 to TRBJ2-1; D gene unclear. The DNA for the CDR3 is TGTGCCAGCAGCCTTCCTCTAGATGAGCAGTTCTTC. Protein sequence: CASSLPLDEQFF.